This TCR beta chain was sequenced for a study of T-cell reconstitution after alpha-beta-depleted transplantation in children. Construction of the TCRbeta library involved unique molecular identifiers. Using its own MiXCR run on the PCR reads, TCRdb lists one record per CDR3 protein. The sample carries around 580,000 distinct CDR3 sequences, 20% to 25% recorded once. Germline CDR1 KGHSH, CDR2 LQKENI. CDR3 length: 15 residues. The V end was cut by 3 bases, the J end by 2 bases, with 13 bases between. The sequence was collected from a boy under two years old who had a stem cell transplant for acute myeloid leukemia, so the T cells may come from the graft donor. This chain connects TRBV18 to TRBJ2-5; D is unclear. The sample consisted of PBMCs, mostly from graft donor cells, taken 360 days after TCRalphabeta/CD19-depleted stem cell transplant. CDR3 nucleotides: TGTGCCAGCTCACCCGGGCTCGGCCAGCAAGAGACCCAGTACTTC. Its protein product is CASSPGLGQQETQYF.